This T cell receptor (beta chain) derives from a study of T cell responses to AZD1222 COVID-19 vaccine. Study-wide findings and caveats: Variant regions that are unmutated are reportedly the target of nearly half of spike-specific TCRs. Recipients of two AZD1222 doses showed rising Spike-specific TCR breadth and depth. Dominant at 160-218 and 743-854, vaccine-associated CD4 TCRs also spanned spike.

Comment on this clone: Its cognate antigen is unknown.

This CDR3 comprises 13 residues. Germline-derived CDR1 and CDR2 are MNHEY and SMNVEV (reference sequence). Trimming shortened V by 5 bases and J by 0 bases, and 5 bases separated the two germline ends. Generated by immunoSEQ multiplex PCR, the TCRdb table keeps only in-frame clones and is missing some. The sample includes about 150,000 clones, more than 85% of them seen just once. The source of this sequence is an adult who had recovered from COVID-19. The V and J genes are TRBV27 and TRBJ1-3; D is unresolved. The specimen was peripheral blood, collected after recovery from COVID-19. The DNA for the CDR3 is TGTGCCAGCAGTCACAACTCTGGAAACACCATATATTTT. This gives the protein CASSHNSGNTIYF.